The T cell receptor (beta chain) under discussion was sequenced for a study of post-analysis software for immune sequencing data. Overall study results and limits: Compared with controls, patients had more of about 5 TRBV segments, including TRBV5-6, TRBV5-1 and TRBV20-1. Pronounced co-clustering by F measure was evident among identically batched samples.

V was shortened by 8 bases and J by 6 bases, with 8 bases between the two germline ends. Germline V CDR1 and CDR2: MNHEY, SVGAGI. The CDR3 is 11 residues long. Concerning this clonotype itself: Its antigen is not known.

TCR beta cDNA libraries included unique molecular identifiers. TCRdb passed the PCR reads through MiXCR, listing each CDR3 protein once. The sample yields fewer than 700,000 distinct CDR3 sequences, around 44% seen once. The sequence was collected from a girl aged 10 to 17 with multiple sclerosis. The sequenced material came from blood. The J gene is TRBJ2-1, the V gene TRBV6-5; D is ambiguous. The CDR3 bases are TGTGCCAGCTTGAAAGGCAATGAGCAGTTCTTC. It translates to CASLKGNEQFF.